This T cell receptor beta chain was sequenced in a study of T cell responses to AZD1222 COVID-19 vaccine. Study observations and caveats: At baseline, just a handful of AZD1222 recipients tested seropositive.

V lost 3 bases to trimming and J lost 4 bases, with 19 bases between them. The V gene's germline CDR1 is SGHAT and CDR2 FQNNGV. The CDR3 covers 17 residues. On this clone: Its antigen is not known.

Repertoires were generated with immunoSEQ multiplex PCR, while TCRdb's copy carries only in-frame clones and drops some. Of under 85,000 clones listed, more than 70% were seen once; the top ten hold 11%. The sequence was obtained from an adult in good health. The chain recombines TRBV11-2 with TRBJ2-1; D possibly corresponds to TRBD2 (7 bases). The specimen comprised peripheral blood, sampled on day 0 of AZD1222 vaccination. The CDR3 sequence: CASSFPWRGGLYNEQFF. The CDR3 DNA reads as TGTGCCAGCAGCTTTCCATGGAGGGGGGGCCTTTACAATGAGCAGTTCTTC.